Listed here are 17 T cell receptor beta chains from one sample, sequenced in a study of blood T cell repertoires in COVID-19. Data came from immunoSEQ multiplex PCR; TCRdb stores just in-frame clones and leaves some out. This table holds about 260,000 clones, about 85% found once. The sequenced sample was peripheral blood. Receptor source: a man aged 18 to 35 with active or convalescent COVID-19.

V usage is TRBV24-1 and J usage is TRBJ1-2; the D gene is possibly TRBD1 (5 bases). Trimming pared 4 bases from V and 4 bases from J, leaving 9 bases between. The germline CDR1 and CDR2 sequences are KGHDR and SFDVKD. The CDR3 contains 13 residues. CDR3 bases: TGTGCCACCAGTGAAGACAGAGCCTATGGCTACACCTTC. This translates into CATSEDRAYGYTF.

The chain joins TRBV7-2 to TRBJ2-5; 8 bases fit TRBD2. The J segment lost 2 bases and the V segment lost 2 bases, leaving 7 bases of the junction unmatched. The CDR3 covers 16 residues. Germline values: CDR1 SGHTA, CDR2 FQGNSA. CDR3 nucleotide sequence: TGTGCCAGCAGCTTAATTCTCGTAGCGGGACAAGAGACCCAGTACTTC. It codes for CASSLILVAGQETQYF.

V and J are TRBV9 and TRBJ2-7; 10 bases align to TRBD1. Trimming cost V 8 bases and J 4 bases; bases outside gene matches: 9. Germline V gene sequence: CDR1 SGDLS, CDR2 YYNGEE. The CDR3 contains 14 residues. This CDR3 reads CASNSGTGDYEQYF. CDR3 DNA: TGTGCCAGTAACAGCGGGACAGGGGATTACGAGCAGTACTTC.

V is TRBV5-1 and J is TRBJ2-1; D is possibly TRBD2 (5 bases). CDR1 is SGHRS and CDR2 is YFSETQ in the germline V gene. This CDR3 contains 14 residues. The ends were cut back, 2 bases at V and 5 bases at J, with 11 bases in the middle. The CDR3 sequence: CASSFLGSDNEQFF. DNA of the CDR3: TGCGCCAGCAGCTTTCTCGGTAGCGACAATGAGCAGTTCTTC.

This clone was observed a single time. V usage is TRBV24-1 and J usage is TRBJ1-3; D is ambiguous. V was clipped by 1 base and J by 4 bases, with 4 bases between them. The CDR3 totals 13 residues. Germline loops: CDR1 KGHDR, CDR2 SFDVKD. CDR3 region: CATSDFLGNTIYF. The CDR3 nucleotides are TGTGCCACCAGTGATTTCCTCGGAAACACCATATATTTT.

The J gene is TRBJ1-1, the V gene TRBV29-1; weak D call: TRBD1 (6 bases). V lost 6 bases and J 1 base, leaving 9 bases between the germline ends. CDR3 length: 12 residues. Looked up from germline, CDR1 is SQVTM and CDR2 is ANQGSEA. The CDR3 reads CSVTGQNTEAFF. The DNA for the CDR3 is TGCAGCGTGACAGGCCAGAACACTGAAGCTTTCTTT.

The gene calls are TRBV12-3 or TRBV12-4 and TRBJ2-7; weak D call: TRBD1 (6 bases). V lost 3 bases and J lost 3, with 9 bases in between. The CDR3 length is 13 residues. CDR3 protein: CASSLAGVYEQYF. CDR3 in DNA: TGTGCCAGCAGTTTGGCAGGGGTCTACGAGCAGTACTTC.

The V gene is TRBV28, the J gene TRBJ2-5, with D possibly matching TRBD1 (6 bases). The CDR3 is 12 residues long. The V gene's germline CDR1 is MDHEN and CDR2 SYDVKM. Trimming stripped 6 bases from V and 3 bases from J, with 8 bases between. The CDR3 is CASRAGEETQYF. CDR3 sequence (DNA): TGTGCCAGCAGGGCAGGGGAAGAGACCCAGTACTTC.

This clone was counted once. The V call is TRBV5-1, the J call TRBJ2-3; 9 nucleotides align to TRBD2. Germline assignment: CDR1 SGHRS and CDR2 YFSETQ. The CDR3 contains 16 residues. Losses at the gene ends were 0 bases for V and 3 bases for J; bases not matched to a gene: 5. The CDR3 spells CASSLALAGGTDTQYF. The DNA of the CDR3 is TGCGCCAGCAGCTTGGCCCTCGCGGGGGGGACAGATACGCAGTATTTT.

V and J are TRBV5-1 and TRBJ1-2, with 9 bases identical to TRBD1. J lost 8 bases, V lost 4 bases, and 9 bases had no gene match. The CDR3 covers 14 residues. The germline CDR1 and CDR2 sequences are SGHRS and YFSETQ. This CDR3 reads CASSPSGTGKGYTF. The CDR3 DNA sequence: TGCGCCAGCAGCCCGTCCGGGACAGGGAAGGGCTACACCTTC.

This chain connects TRBV7-9 to TRBJ1-6, with 8 bases identical to TRBD1. V lost 5 bases to trimming and J lost 8 bases; unmatched junction nucleotides: 5. This CDR3 comprises 14 residues. Looked up from germline, CDR1 is SEHNR and CDR2 is FQNEAQ (reference sequence). This CDR3 is CASSGQGWDSPLHF. CDR3 nucleotides: TGTGCCAGCAGCGGACAGGGCTGGGATTCACCCCTCCACTTT. The full variable domain, completed using reference TRBV7-9 and TRBJ1-6, is DTGVSQNPRHKITKRGQNVTFRCDPISEHNRLYWYRQTLGQGPEFLTYFQNEAQLEKSRLLSDRFSAERPKGSFSTLEIQRTEQGDSAMYLCASSGQGWDSPLHFGNGTRLTVT.

This chain uses TRBV7-8 with TRBJ2-7; either TRBD1 or TRBD2 may fit D (5 bases each). The CDR3 length is 14 residues. CDR1 is SGHVS, CDR2 FQNEAQ, per germline. V was clipped by 5 bases and J by 2 bases, with 13 bases between them. The CDR3 sequence is CASSLEGLAYEQYF. The DNA for the CDR3 is TGTGCCAGCAGCCTAGAGGGGCTAGCCTACGAGCAGTACTTC.

The genes are TRBV6-5 and TRBJ1-3, with D possibly being TRBD1 (6 bases). The germline CDR1 and CDR2 sequences are MNHEY and SVGAGI. The CDR3 has 15 amino acids. Trimming removed 5 bases from V and 4 bases from J, with 15 bases in between. CDR3: CASSPSGARGNTIYF. CDR3 coding DNA: TGTGCCAGCAGTCCCTCAGGGGCTAGAGGAAACACCATATATTTT.

The V and J genes are TRBV28 and TRBJ1-5, with D perhaps TRBD1 (5 bases). V was trimmed by 4 bases and J by 4 bases, leaving 11 bases between them. The CDR3 spans 14 residues. Germline CDR1 reads MDHEN; CDR2 reads SYDVKM. The CDR3 reads CASSWGEVNQPQHF. DNA for the CDR3: TGTGCCAGCAGTTGGGGGGAAGTAAATCAGCCCCAGCATTTT. Supplemented by reference TRBV28 and TRBJ1-5, the full variable domain reads DVKVTQSSRYLVKRTGEKVFLECVQDMDHENMFWYRQDPGLGLRLIYFSYDVKMKEKGDIPEGYSVSREKKERFSLILESASTNQTSMYLCASSWGEVNQPQHFGDGTRLSIL.

This rearrangement joins TRBV7-9 to TRBJ1-1; 9 bases map to TRBD1. CDR3 length equals 18 residues. Germline V gives CDR1 SEHNR, CDR2 FQNEAQ (reference sequence). Trimming cost V 4 bases and J 0 bases; bases outside gene matches: 12. The CDR3 loop reads CASSSQPGQGSLNTEAFF. The CDR3 nucleotides read TGTGCCAGCAGCTCACAGCCGGGACAGGGATCCCTGAACACTGAAGCTTTCTTT.

The V and J genes are TRBV24-1 and TRBJ2-7; tentative D call: TRBD1 (6 bases). Per germline, CDR1 KGHDR and CDR2 SFDVKD. CDR3 length equals 14 residues. V lost 3 bases to trimming and J lost 10 bases, with 18 bases between them. CDR3 loop: CATSDGSRGLAQYF. In nucleotides, the CDR3 is TGTGCCACCAGTGATGGTTCGAGGGGGTTAGCACAGTACTTC.

This chain uses TRBV14 with TRBJ2-3, with 8 bases lining up with TRBD2. The CDR3 spans 14 residues. V was clipped by 8 bases and J by 0 bases; unmatched bases: 4. Germline V CDR1 and CDR2: SGHDN, FVKESK. DNA of the CDR3: TGTGCCAGCCGTAGCGGGGTTAGCACAGATACGCAGTATTTT. Protein sequence: CASRSGVSTDTQYF.